This T cell receptor beta chain was sequenced during a study of T-cell reconstitution after alpha-beta-depleted transplantation in children listed by TCRdb under 2016. Broadly, across the study: The study quantitatively tracked T-cell immune reconstitution after TCRalphabeta/CD19-depleted allogeneic hematopoietic cell transplantation in children using TCR repertoire profiling. Here is what the overall study found, with its caveats: The apparently early recovery of alphabetaT-cell counts about two months after transplant reportedly depended on only several hundred rapidly expanded clones that came from non-depleted graft cells. The frequencies of hyperexpanded clones fell over the following months, and after one year, T-cell counts and TCRbeta diversity were mostly attributed to newly produced T cells. In some patients, the high TCRbeta diversity seen at day 60 was put down to recipient T cells and intrathymic progenitors that had survived conditioning.

In light of the paper, this sample's treatment or condition label describes: allogeneic hematopoietic cell transplantation with graft depleted of TCRalphabeta T cells and CD19 B cells. Transplant recipients were children who received TCRalphabeta/CD19-depleted allogeneic hematopoietic cell grafts. The germline V gene supplies CDR1 MNHEY and CDR2 SVGEGT. V lost 6 bases and J lost 9 bases, and the count of bases not matched to a germline gene is 8. Counted from cysteine to phenylalanine, this CDR3 has 15 amino acids. Kept here is only the CDR3 DNA, which spans 45 bases and is read in frame from base 1. The method was PCR. The sequencer was an Illumina HiSeq 2500. TCR libraries were prepared with molecular barcoding, using unique molecular identifiers to normalize TCRbeta repertoire quantification. TCRdb ran its own pipeline on the public reads, namely fastp trimming at Q25 and MiXCR clone calling, and kept in-frame beta chains. For every CDR3 protein sequence, its rows merge into one entry that carries the most common genes and DNA. This sample gives roughly 490,000 distinct CDR3 sequences in total; about an eighth of them show up just once. Less than 15% of the sample lies in the top ten.

A remark on this clonotype: Its binding antigen is unknown. Base qualities are not at hand, and no much larger clone is one base apart.

The chain was built from TRBV6-2 or TRBV6-3 and TRBJ2-1, and 13 junctional nucleotides match TRBD2. This TCR was sampled from a female patient aged 2-15 years who had a stem cell transplant for aplastic anemia, so the T cells may come from the graft donor. The sample consisted of PBMCs, mostly from graft donor cells, taken 180 days after TCRalphabeta/CD19-depleted stem cell transplant. The bases read TGTGCCAGCAGGGGTCGGACTAGCGGGAGCATTGAGCAGTTCTTC. It translates as CASRGRTSGSIEQFF.